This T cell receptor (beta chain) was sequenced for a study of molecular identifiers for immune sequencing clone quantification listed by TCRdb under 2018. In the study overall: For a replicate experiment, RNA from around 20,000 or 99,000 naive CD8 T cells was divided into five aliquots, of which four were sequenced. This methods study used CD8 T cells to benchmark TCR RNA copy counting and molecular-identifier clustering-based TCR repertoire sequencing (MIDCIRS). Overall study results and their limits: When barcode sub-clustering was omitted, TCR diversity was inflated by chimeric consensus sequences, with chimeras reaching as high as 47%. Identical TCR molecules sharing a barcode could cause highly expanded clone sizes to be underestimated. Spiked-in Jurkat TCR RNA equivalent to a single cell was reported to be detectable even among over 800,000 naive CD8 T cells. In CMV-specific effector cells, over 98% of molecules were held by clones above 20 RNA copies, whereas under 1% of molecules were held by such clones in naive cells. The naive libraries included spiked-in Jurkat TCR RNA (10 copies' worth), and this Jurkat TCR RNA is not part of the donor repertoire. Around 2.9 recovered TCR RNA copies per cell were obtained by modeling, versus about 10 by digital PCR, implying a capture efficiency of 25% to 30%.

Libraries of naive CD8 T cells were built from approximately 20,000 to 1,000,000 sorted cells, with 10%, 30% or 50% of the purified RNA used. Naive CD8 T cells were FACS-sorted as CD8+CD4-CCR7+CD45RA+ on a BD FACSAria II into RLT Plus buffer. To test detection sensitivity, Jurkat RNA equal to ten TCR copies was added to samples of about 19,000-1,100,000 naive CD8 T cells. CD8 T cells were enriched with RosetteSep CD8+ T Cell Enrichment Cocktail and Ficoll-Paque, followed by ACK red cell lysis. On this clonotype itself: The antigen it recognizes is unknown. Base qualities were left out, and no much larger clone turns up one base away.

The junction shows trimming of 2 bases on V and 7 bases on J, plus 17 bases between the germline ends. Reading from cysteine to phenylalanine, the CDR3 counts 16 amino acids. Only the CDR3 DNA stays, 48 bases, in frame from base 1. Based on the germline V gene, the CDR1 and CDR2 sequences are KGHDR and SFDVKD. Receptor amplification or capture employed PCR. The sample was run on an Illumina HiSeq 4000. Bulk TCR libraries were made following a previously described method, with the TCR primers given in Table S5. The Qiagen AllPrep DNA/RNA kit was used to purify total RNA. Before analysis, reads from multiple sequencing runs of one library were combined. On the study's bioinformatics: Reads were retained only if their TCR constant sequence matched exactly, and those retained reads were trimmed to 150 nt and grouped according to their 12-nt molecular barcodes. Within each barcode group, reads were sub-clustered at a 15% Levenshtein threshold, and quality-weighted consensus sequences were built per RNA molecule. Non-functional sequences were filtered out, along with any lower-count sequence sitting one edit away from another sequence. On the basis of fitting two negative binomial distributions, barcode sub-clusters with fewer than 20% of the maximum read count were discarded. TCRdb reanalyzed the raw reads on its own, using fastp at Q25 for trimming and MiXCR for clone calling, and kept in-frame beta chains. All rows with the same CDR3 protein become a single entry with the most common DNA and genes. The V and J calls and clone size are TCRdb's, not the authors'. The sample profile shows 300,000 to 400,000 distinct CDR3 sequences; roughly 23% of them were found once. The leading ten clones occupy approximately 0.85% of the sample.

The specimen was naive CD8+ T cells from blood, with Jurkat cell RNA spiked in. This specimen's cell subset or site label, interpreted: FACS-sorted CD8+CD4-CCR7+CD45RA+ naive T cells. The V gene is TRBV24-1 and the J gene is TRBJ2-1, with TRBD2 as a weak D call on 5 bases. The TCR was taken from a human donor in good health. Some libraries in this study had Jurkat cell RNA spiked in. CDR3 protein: CATSDSPDGIQNEQFF. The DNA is TGTGCCACCAGTGATTCCCCGGACGGGATTCAAAATGAGCAGTTCTTC.